This is a list of T cell receptor beta chains from one sample in a study of shared clonotypes between healthy human individuals. Sequencing used immunoSEQ multiplex PCR; TCRdb keeps in-frame clones, though not all of them. The sample has millions of clones, about 95% seen once. The sequencing sample was made of naive CD8+ T cells sorted from blood. These receptors came from a man between 18 and 35 years old in good health. Each CDR3 is given with its conserved first and last residue. D genes are given only for firm matches. Size values are once, few and many counts, or a class for expanded clones, and some rows have none.

d_call | j_call | v_call | clone_size | cdr3_nt | cdr3_aa
. | TRBJ1-1 | TRBV5-4 | . | TGTGCCAGCAGCTCTTTAGGAGGGCAAACTGAAGCTTTCTTT | CASSSLGGQTEAFF
. | TRBJ2-3 | TRBV14 | . | TGTGCCAGCAGCCAATTAGCGTACCTTCCAGATACGCAGTATTTT | CASSQLAYLPDTQYF
TRBD1 | TRBJ1-5 | TRBV2 | . | TGTGCCAGCAGTGAAGGGTCAGGGGGGACTCAGCCCCAGCATTTT | CASSEGSGGTQPQHF
. | TRBJ2-7 | TRBV11-2 | . | TGTGCCAGCAGCCGCCGCGGGGACATTGTCTACGAGCAGTACTTC | CASSRRGDIVYEQYF
. | TRBJ1-5 | TRBV19 | . | TGTGCCAGTAGTATTTGGCCTTTCGCCGGAGATAGCAATCAGCCCCAGCATTTT | CASSIWPFAGDSNQPQHF
TRBD1 | TRBJ2-7 | TRBV27 | once | TGTGCCAGCAGTTTAGATGTGACAGGGATCCCCTACGAGCAGTACTTC | CASSLDVTGIPYEQYF
. | TRBJ1-6 | TRBV30 | . | TGTGCCTGGAGTGTATCGCGGAGGGATAATTCACCCCTCCACTTT | CAWSVSRRDNSPLHF
. | TRBJ1-6 | TRBV6-1 | . | TGTGCCAGCAGTGGAGACAGATATAATTCACCCCTCCACTTT | CASSGDRYNSPLHF
. | TRBJ1-2 | TRBV28 | . | TGTGCCAGCAGTTACGATTATAACTATGGCTACACCTTC | CASSYDYNYGYTF
. | TRBJ2-4 | TRBV5-6 | . | TGTGCCAGCAGCGTCCGGGACCGGGGCCACCGGGCAGCCAAAAACATTCAGTACTTC | CASSVRDRGHRAAKNIQYF
TRBD1 | TRBJ2-7 | TRBV28 | . | TGTGCCAGCAGTTTATGGGGCGGACAGGGGGAGATCGAGCAGTACTTC | CASSLWGGQGEIEQYF
. | TRBJ2-5 | TRBV6-6 | . | TGTGCCAGCAGTTATCTCATCATAGGGTGGGAAGAGACCCAGTACTTC | CASSYLIIGWEETQYF
. | TRBJ2-7 | TRBV19 | . | TGTGCCACCCAATCGAGGGAGAACTACGAGCAGTACTTC | CATQSRENYEQYF
TRBD2 | TRBJ2-7 | TRBV7-9 | . | TGTGCCAGCAGCGGAGCGGGGGCCTCCTACGAGCAGTACTTC | CASSGAGASYEQYF
TRBD1 | TRBJ1-3 | TRBV11-2 | . | TGTGCCAGCAGCCCCACAGGGGCTGGAAACACCATATATTTT | CASSPTGAGNTIYF
TRBD1 | TRBJ2-7 | TRBV11-2 | . | TGTGCCAGCAGCGTCGGGACAGACTACGAGCAGTACTTC | CASSVGTDYEQYF
. | TRBJ1-4 | TRBV6-6 | . | TGTGCCAGCAGTTACATGGAGAGACTGTTTTTT | CASSYMERLFF